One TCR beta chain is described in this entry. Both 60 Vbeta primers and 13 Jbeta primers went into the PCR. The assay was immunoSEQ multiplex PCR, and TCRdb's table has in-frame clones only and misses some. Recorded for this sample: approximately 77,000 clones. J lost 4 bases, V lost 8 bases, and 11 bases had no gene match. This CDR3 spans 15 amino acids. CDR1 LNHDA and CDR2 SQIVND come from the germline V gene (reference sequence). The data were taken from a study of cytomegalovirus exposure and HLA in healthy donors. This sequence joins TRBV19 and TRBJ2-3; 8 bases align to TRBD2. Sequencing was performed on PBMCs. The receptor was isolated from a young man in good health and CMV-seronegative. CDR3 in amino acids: CASGPGGSAADTQYF. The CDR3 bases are TGTGCCAGTGGTCCGGGAGGGTCCGCGGCAGATACGCAGTATTTT. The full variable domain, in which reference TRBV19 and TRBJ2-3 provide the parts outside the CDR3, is DGGITQSPKYLFRKEGQNVTLSCEQNLNHDAMYWYRQDPGQGLRLIYYSQIVNDFQKGDIAEGYSVSREKKESFPLTVTSAQKNPTAFYLCASGPGGSAADTQYFGPGTRLTVL.